These 25 T cell receptor beta chains were all obtained from the same sample, sequenced in a study of PD-1 blockade in classical Hodgkin lymphoma. Exposure to brentuximab vedotin varied, and each patient had relapsed following autologous stem cell transplantation. Assay used: immunoSEQ multiplex PCR; TCRdb lists only in-frame clones, some missing. The sample records about 98,000 clones, roughly 79% being singletons. Sequenced material: peripheral blood mononuclear cells (PBMCs), taken before the second cycle of nivolumab. These receptors all come from a human donor with classical Hodgkin lymphoma.

The V and J genes are TRBV12-5 and TRBJ2-3; weak D call: TRBD2 (5 bases). The CDR3 has 13 amino acids. V was cut by 1 base and J by 7 bases, with 9 bases left in between. Per germline, CDR1 LGHNT and CDR2 FRNRAP. The CDR3 region is CASGLGGLYTQYF. CDR3 coding DNA: TGTGCTAGTGGTTTGGGTGGACTGTATACGCAGTATTTT.

The rearrangement links TRBV5-1 to TRBJ2-7, with a possible D match to TRBD2 (6 bases). In germline, CDR1 is SGHRS, CDR2 YFSETQ. The CDR3 is 14 residues long. V lost 4 bases, J lost 0 bases, and 11 bases lay in between. CDR3 in amino acids: CASSQMTSSYEQYF. As DNA, the CDR3 is TGCGCCAGCAGCCAAATGACTAGCTCCTACGAGCAGTACTTC. Variable domain in full (rest from reference TRBV5-1 and TRBJ2-7): KAGVTQTPRYLIKTRGQQVTLSCSPISGHRSVSWYQQTPGQGLQFLFEYFSETQRNKGNFPGRFSGRQFSNSRSEMNVSTLELGDSALYLCASSQMTSSYEQYFGPGTRLTVT.

This clone was counted only a few times. The chain links TRBV6-5 to TRBJ2-1; D is uncertain. V was shortened by 2 bases and J by 7 bases, with 12 bases between the two germline ends. The CDR3 is 14 amino acids. Germline values: CDR1 MNHEY, CDR2 SVGAGI. The CDR3 sequence: CASSYIGQANEQFF. CDR3 bases: TGTGCCAGCAGTTACATCGGCCAGGCGAATGAGCAGTTCTTC.

This clone occurred once. The gene calls are TRBV19 and TRBJ1-1, with a possible D match to TRBD1 (5 bases). Germline CDR1 LNHDA, CDR2 SQIVND (reference sequence). This CDR3 has 13 residues. The V gene lost 5 bases and the J gene lost 6 bases, with 13 bases spanning the gap. The DNA of the CDR3 is TGTGCCAGTAGTGTACCGGGGGGACCTGAAGCTTTCTTT. Translating gives CASSVPGGPEAFF.

The chain combines TRBV6-8 with TRBJ2-7; D might be TRBD2 (5 bases). Germline lookup yields CDR1 MNHGY and CDR2 SAAAGT. This CDR3 is 12 amino acids long. V was shortened by 6 bases and J by 5 bases, with 11 bases between the two germline ends. The CDR3, as DNA: TGTGCCAGCAGCCGAGGAGGAAACGAGCAGTACTTC. It yields the protein CASSRGGNEQYF.

V and J are TRBV5-6 and TRBJ1-2; D not certain. Per germline, CDR1 SGHDT and CDR2 YYEEEE. Trimming pared 0 bases from V and 2 bases from J, leaving 5 bases between. The CDR3 contains 13 residues. CDR3 protein: CASSLGRNYGYTF. In DNA, the CDR3 is TGTGCCAGCAGCTTGGGCAGAAACTATGGCTACACCTTC.

This clone was counted only a few times. The chain recombines TRBV28 with TRBJ1-3; D gene unclear. The CDR3 runs to 11 residues. V lost 11 bases, J lost 6 bases, and 11 bases lay in between. Per germline, CDR1 MDHEN and CDR2 SYDVKM. CDR3 bases: TGTGCCGGGTTGCGGGCAAACACCATATATTTT. This sequence encodes CAGLRANTIYF.

The V gene is TRBV7-2, the J gene TRBJ2-7, with 10 positions matching TRBD2. Trimming took 5 bases from V and 8 from J; bases not matched to a gene: 15. The CDR3 extends over 16 amino acids. The germline CDR1 and CDR2 sequences are SGHTA and FQGNSA. Here the CDR3 DNA reads TGTGCCAGCAGCATCCAAAGGGCTAGCGGGAGAAGGAAGCAGTACTTC. Amino acids: CASSIQRASGRRKQYF.

V usage is TRBV4-1 and J usage is TRBJ1-1; D unresolved. CDR1 is MGHRA and CDR2 is YSYEKL in the germline V gene. The CDR3 length is 12 residues. Trimming cost V 4 bases and J 7 bases, with 10 bases left between them. Written as DNA, the CDR3 is TGCGCCAGCAGCCCCCCCCGGGGTGAAGCTTTCTTT. Protein product: CASSPPRGEAFF.

The chain is built from TRBV5-1 and TRBJ2-3; D call uncertain. Trimming cost V 0 bases and J 1 base, with 9 bases left between them. The CDR3 extends over 15 amino acids. CDR1 and CDR2 (germline): SGHRS, YFSETQ. CDR3 nucleotides: TGCGCCAGCAGCTTGGCCTCGGCCGGCACAGATACGCAGTATTTT. This sequence encodes CASSLASAGTDTQYF.

This clone has just a few counts. V is TRBV10-3 and J is TRBJ2-5; TRBD1 agrees at 7 bases. Germline assignment: CDR1 ENHRY and CDR2 SYGVKD. The CDR3 spans 14 residues. Trimming at V came to 2 bases and at J to 7 bases, leaving 7 bases not matched to a gene. CDR3 nucleotide sequence: TGTGCCATCAGTGAGCCCCGACAGGGCGGGACCCAGTACTTC. Translated: CAISEPRQGGTQYF.

This clone came up once. The chain carries TRBV5-1 and TRBJ1-4, with D unclear. The CDR3 has 17 residues. CDR1 SGHRS and CDR2 YFSETQ come from the germline V gene. V lost 0 bases and J lost 8, with 20 bases in between. CDR3 nucleotide sequence: TGCGCCAGCAGCTTGGTAGGGTCAGCCAATATGGTGGAAAAACTGTTTTTT. Translating gives CASSLVGSANMVEKLFF.

The rearrangement links TRBV19 to TRBJ1-1; no clear D. CDR1 and CDR2 from the germline V gene are LNHDA and SQIVND (reference sequence). The CDR3 runs to 14 residues. Deletions cut 7 bases from V and 3 bases from J, with 15 bases between. The CDR3 nucleotides are TGTGCCAGTATGGGTTGGATAGGCCACACTGAAGCTTTCTTT. Translated: CASMGWIGHTEAFF.

This clone has a single count. The J gene is TRBJ2-6, the V gene TRBV21-1; TRBD1, the table's D call, was not compared with the DNA. TRBV21-1 is given as a pseudogene. CDR3 length: 18 amino acids. CDR3 region: CASSAEGTGALGANVLTF. The DNA of the CDR3 is TGTGCCAGCAGCGCCGAAGGGACAGGGGCCCTTGGGGCCAACGTCCTGACTTTC.

This clone was detected a few times. The genes are TRBV10-1 and TRBJ2-1; D is undetermined. This CDR3 contains 17 residues. Germline CDR1 reads WNHNN; CDR2 reads SYGVQD (reference sequence). Deletions cut 3 bases from V and 6 bases from J, with 21 bases between. The CDR3 protein is CASSDPFGFMICNEQFF. In nucleotides, the CDR3 is TGCGCCAGCAGTGACCCGTTTGGGTTTATGATTTGCAATGAGCAGTTCTTC.

V is TRBV7-9 and J is TRBJ2-7, with D tentatively TRBD1 (6 bases). V lost 1 base and J lost 6, with 13 bases in between. From germline, CDR1 is SEHNR and CDR2 FQNEAQ (reference sequence). The CDR3 has 14 residues. Written as DNA, the CDR3 is TGTGCCAGCAGCTTAGTGGCAGGGGTAGGCGAGCAGTACTTC. Translating it yields CASSLVAGVGEQYF.

V gene TRBV7-2 combines with J gene TRBJ2-1, with TRBD2 as a possible D gene (6 bases). Germline CDR1 and CDR2: SGHTA and FQGNSA. This CDR3 has 17 amino acids. Trimming stripped 1 base from V and 10 bases from J, with 23 bases between. CDR3 in DNA: TGTGCCAGCAGCTTAGGGGGGGTGACTAGGCCTCTGAGGGAGCAGTTCTTC. Residues: CASSLGGVTRPLREQFF.

The V call is TRBV11-2, the J call TRBJ2-4; TRBD2 agrees at 8 bases. The CDR3 extends over 15 amino acids. CDR1 is SGHAT and CDR2 is FQNNGV in the germline V gene. Trimming removed 1 base from V and 11 bases from J; junction bases left unmatched: 10. CDR3 coding DNA: TGTGCCAGCAGCTTAGCGGGAGGGGACACAACCTTTCAGTACTTC. This translates into CASSLAGGDTTFQYF.

This sequence joins TRBV10-3 and TRBJ2-7; D unresolved. Trimming removed 7 bases at V and 3 bases at J, with 16 bases between. The CDR3 consists of 14 residues. Germline CDR1 and CDR2: ENHRY and SYGVKD. The CDR3 bases are TGTGCCATCACCTCCACGGCCTCGAACTACGAGCAGTACTTC. This gives the protein CAITSTASNYEQYF.

V is TRBV7-6 and J is TRBJ2-7, with 9 nucleotides matching TRBD1. This CDR3 region has 14 residues. The trim removed 1 base at V and 4 bases at J, leaving 2 bases unmatched. Germline lookup yields CDR1 SGHVS and CDR2 FNYEAQ. The CDR3 loop reads CASSLVTGGYEQYF. DNA of the CDR3: TGTGCCAGCAGCTTAGTGACAGGGGGGTACGAGCAGTACTTC.

The chain combines TRBV4-1 with TRBJ2-5, with 11 nucleotides matching TRBD2. V dropped 1 base and J dropped 7; count of bases not matched to a gene: 8. This CDR3 comprises 16 residues. Per the germline V gene, CDR1 is MGHRA and CDR2 is YSYEKL. The CDR3 reads CASSQGGLAVFGTQYF. CDR3 bases: TGCGCCAGCAGCCAAGGGGGACTAGCGGTCTTCGGGACCCAGTACTTC.

This sequence joins TRBV2 and TRBJ1-2; maybe TRBD1 (6 bases). The germline CDR1 and CDR2 sequences are SNHLY and FYNNEI. With 5 bases removed from V and 7 bases from J, the gap between germline ends came to 14 bases. The CDR3 spans 13 residues. The CDR3 sequence: CASSIQGGGGYTF. The CDR3 nucleotides read TGTGCCAGCAGTATACAGGGAGGCGGTGGCTACACCTTC.

This chain joins TRBV7-2 and TRBJ2-7; D gene ambiguous. Germline CDR1 is SGHTA and CDR2 is FQGNSA. V was shortened by 1 base and J by 3 bases, with 10 bases between the two germline ends. The CDR3 covers 14 residues. CDR3 protein: CASSLVFQNYEQYF. CDR3 nucleotide sequence: TGTGCCAGCAGCTTAGTCTTTCAAAACTACGAGCAGTACTTC.

This chain links TRBV28 with TRBJ2-7; D might be TRBD2 (7 bases). Germline CDR1 reads MDHEN; CDR2 reads SYDVKM. The CDR3 is made up of 15 amino acids. V was pared by 6 bases and J by 0 bases, with 15 bases between. The CDR3 nucleotides are TGTGCCAGCAGGTTGGGAGGGGGGAACTCCTACGAGCAGTACTTC. Amino acids: CASRLGGGNSYEQYF.

This clone has just one count. The chain links TRBV5-6 to TRBJ2-1; a weak D match, TRBD1 (5 bases). Germline V CDR1 and CDR2: SGHDT, YYEEEE. This CDR3 contains 12 residues. Trimming took off 4 bases at V and 14 bases at J, with 16 bases between the two ends. Here the CDR3 reads CASSRPQGPKFF. The DNA of the CDR3 is TGTGCCAGCAGCCGACCCCAGGGTCCCAAGTTCTTC.